This T cell receptor (beta chain) was recorded in a study of T cell responses to AZD1222 COVID-19 vaccine. Germline CDR1 is MNHEY and CDR2 is SVGEGT. This CDR3 has 14 amino acids. V was cut by 0 bases and J by 3 bases, with 9 bases left in between. Method: immunoSEQ multiplex PCR; TCRdb's copy keeps in-frame clones and lacks some. The sample shows about 180,000 clones, just over 85% of them seen only once. Here the sequenced sample was peripheral blood, taken on day 0 of AZD1222 vaccination. The receptor was derived from an adult in good health. The chain couples TRBV6-2 or TRBV6-3 to TRBJ2-7; D might be TRBD1 or TRBD2, each matching 5 bases. CDR3 protein: CASSYSTGGYEQYF. The CDR3 DNA sequence: TGTGCCAGCAGTTACTCGACTGGGGGCTACGAGCAGTACTTC.